Sequencing of this T cell receptor (beta chain) was carried out in a study of blood T cell repertoires in COVID-19. Overall study: T cells, B-cell-depleted T cells, or PBMCs supplied cDNA or gDNA.

The study assigned cohorts using participant-reported clinical history. Cohort 3 recovered donors had two negative PCRs, clearance, or symptom resolution. This CDR3 comprises 16 residues. The V end lost 2 bases, the J end lost 0 bases, and 11 bases lay between the germline ends. Germline values: CDR1 MNHNS, CDR2 SASEGT. Here immunoSEQ multiplex PCR was the method, and the copy in TCRdb shows in-frame clones only, minus some. This table holds approximately 180,000 clones, around 80% found once. The chain recombines TRBV6-1 with TRBJ2-4; D possibly corresponds to TRBD1 (6 bases). The sequenced sample consisted of PBMCs or T cells enriched from blood (not recorded which). The TCR was taken from a woman aged 45-59 years who had recovered from COVID-19. The CDR3: CASSELSGVAKNIQYF. The CDR3, as DNA: TGTGCCAGCAGTGAACTCTCAGGGGTAGCCAAAAACATTCAGTACTTC.